What follows describes a single TCR beta chain. Its binding antigen is unknown. No qualities accompany the bases; no much larger clone lies one base away. Distinct nucleotide sequences in the sample also encode this CDR3. The CDR3 runs 15 amino acids, cysteine and phenylalanine included. The kept DNA is CDR3 alone, 45 bases in frame from the first base. CDR1 and CDR2 were assigned from the germline V gene as SGHAT and FQNNGV. The germline ends are 8 bases apart after V is trimmed by 1 base and J by 0 bases. This specimen belongs to a study of shared clonotypes between healthy human individuals (TCRdb year 2020). About the investigation overall: Three men and two women, aged 18 to 49 years, made up the cohort. For each donor, CD4 naive and CD4 memory were each given three plates, CD8 naive was given two plates, and CD8 memory was given one plate. To estimate repertoire size and how much clonotypes are shared between individuals, the study performed deep sequencing of blood TCR repertoires from a few healthy adults. To increase sequencing depth and limit assay-specific biases, TCR repertoire library preparation and sequencing were carried out by different laboratories using diverse techniques. Leukapheresis yielded between about 0.8 and 8.9 billion PBMCs per donor. What the study reported, not specific to this receptor: Estimated clonotype richness was generally larger for naive than for memory subsets. Compared with non-shared clonotypes, clonotypes shared by all four sorted-subset donors had higher generation probabilities. Sharing across a handful of donors was observed for around 4.8% of naive CD4, over 3% of naive CD8, about 2.5% of memory CD4, and around 0.4% of memory CD8 clonotypes. Incomplete sequencing was indicated by rarefaction of sorted-subset datasets, despite the large sequencing depth. Because the study included a small number of donors, the genetic and exposure-history diversity represented was limited. Sampling was restricted to blood, and TCR repertoires in tissues likely differ from the TCR repertoires found in blood. Pairwise subsampling led to the expectation that sequencing depth would affect the degree of clonotype sharing among donors.

Using the deep immunoSEQ assay, multiplex PCR amplified TCR CDR3 regions from genomic DNA. Extracted genomic DNA from each cell subset was distributed evenly across all wells of several immunoSEQ 96-well plates, and each plate was treated as a replicate. Each replicate PCR for sorted subsets received 150 to 250 ng genomic DNA, equal to around 32,000 T cell genomes. Purified libraries were measured with a Qubit 3.0 fluorometer, size-checked on a Bioanalyzer 2100, and measured again with the KAPA Library Quantification kit. Every immunoSEQ 96-well plate was sequenced on a separate single-read 150-cycle Illumina NextSeq 550 flow cell. In the authors' own workflow: Because the immunoSEQ output held only junctional sequences and lacked quality scores, the filtering could not match the filtering applied to full-length reads. To assign V/J genes and CDR3, sequences were annotated against IMGT germline references using PyIR, a Python wrapper for IgBLAST v1.9. Reads were removed for weak V/J assignments (E-value above 1e-6), missing CDR3, stop codons, out-of-frame junctions, or ambiguous translated residues. V3J clonotypes were defined as sequences sharing the same inferred V gene, J gene, and CDR3 amino acid sequence. Percentage overlap between repertoires was computed as shared unique clonotypes divided by the size of the smaller repertoire. Richness of each repertoire was evaluated using RTK rarefaction, the Chao1 estimator, and Recon v2.1 estimates of unobserved clonotypes. Generation probabilities for all TCRbeta clonotypes obtained by the gDNA method from a handful of donors were computed using OLGA. The source is immuneACCESS, and TCRdb retained only in-frame sequences with V and J called. Part of the clones is not carried over; for the studies checked, unresolved V genes explain less than half of this, and the remainder is unexplained. D and trimming come from the DNA, and the V and J calls and clone size come from that table. A total of 950,000 to 1,200,000 clones appear in this sample, 70% to 85% of them only once. The top ten hold roughly 0.9% of the sample.

Donors were healthy HIV-negative adults with no recently reported acute infections or vaccinations. Only Caucasian adults living in Nashville, Tennessee, USA were represented among the donors. CD4+ T cells were enriched through magnetic negative selection, after which naive cells were positively selected on CD45RA and the remaining negative fraction served as the memory subset. Blood was obtained by leukapheresis, after which PBMCs were separated by Ficoll-Histopaque density gradient centrifugation and cryopreserved in liquid nitrogen vapor phase. Purity and quantity of every magnetically sorted T cell population were checked by analytical flow cytometry. From each sorted fraction, genomic DNA was isolated and quantified by UV absorbance on a Nanodrop 2000c.

This clonotype was obtained from a man aged 18 to 35 in good health. Some clones in this sample may be carry-over from other donors' samples. This sequence uses TRBV11-2 and TRBJ2-3, with an unclear D gene assignment. The sequenced sample was memory CD4+ T cells from PBMCs. The cell subset or site label, read with the paper, signifies: CD45RA-negative fraction. The nucleotide sequence reads as follows: TGTGCCAGCAGCTTAGGGGCAGCAAGCACAGATACGCAGTATTTT. Its protein is CASSLGAASTDTQYF.